This TCR beta chain was recovered during a study of T cell responses to AZD1222 COVID-19 vaccine (dated by TCRdb to 2020 to 2022). Context from the whole study: AZD1222 recipients given second doses at about 4 weeks or at about 12 weeks were pooled, since spike-specific TCR depth and breadth were not found to differ between the two schedules. A total of about 250 trial participants underwent TCR sequencing, of whom about 210 had received two doses of AZD1222 and approximately 26 had received two doses of the MenACWY control vaccine. Enrollment into the trials was organized by age into subgroups of 18-55, 56-69 and 70-plus years, and those subgroups contained approximately 150, 30 and 60 TCR-sequenced participants, respectively. Overall results and qualifications from the work: Participants were mostly white British, with more females than males. The authors suggested clonal diversity may have been underestimated. The vaccine-associated CD4 TCRs covered the entire spike protein, and the dominant responses fell in regions 160-218 and 743-854. Reportedly, almost half of the unique spike-specific TCRs recognized epitopes lying outside the regions that are mutated in the B.1.351 and B.1.1.7 variants. The 56-69-year group was small, and its depth increase did not reach significance, likely because of low power. Conclusions about previously exposed vaccinees are limited because only 6 or 7 AZD1222 recipients were SARS-CoV-2 seropositive at baseline. Because no samples from the day 14 peak response were available, repertoires could be characterized only after the peak T cell response. A significant rise in spike-specific TCR breadth and depth was observed after two AZD1222 doses relative to day 0 and relative to MenACWY recipients.

In the paper's terms, the time point label means: baseline before first vaccination. Vaccinee samples came from UK trials COV001 and COV002, including a single-blind randomized controlled phase 2/3 trial of AZD1222 (ChAdOx1 nCoV-19) in healthy adults. For TCRbeta chain sequencing, PBMC samples were collected from trial participants at day 0 and at day 28 after the second dose. The CDR3 goes from the cysteine to the phenylalanine over 19 residues. The retained sequence is limited to the CDR3, 57 bases, with the frame set at the first base. V trim: 4 bases; J trim: 0 bases; unmatched bases: 12. The germline V gene sets CDR1 to SGHNT and CDR2 to YENEEA. The CDR3 regions of human TCRbeta chains were analyzed by immunosequencing. The original methods were these. TCRs in the repertoires were matched against a reference library of SARS-CoV-2-specific TCRs that had been generated with the MIRA antigen-specificity platform. Breadth was defined as the fraction of unique TCRs that were SARS-CoV-2-associated. Depth was defined as the fraction of total T cells that were SARS-CoV-2-associated. Using the MIRA data, each spike-specific TCR was assigned both to the spike region to which the TCR was reactive and to a CD4 or CD8 class. Log10-transformed breadth and depth values were compared by one-way ANOVA with Sidak's multiple comparisons tests. As stored in TCRdb, this immuneACCESS dataset retains in-frame rearrangements with V and J assigned. A fraction of the clones does not appear; measured against another copy, unresolved V genes explain less than half of the discrepancy, and the remainder lacks a known reason. V, J and clone size are taken as reported in that table, and D and trimming were inferred from the DNA itself. The sample table contains some 110,000 clones; only one count was recorded for approximately 89% of them. The ten largest clones represent around 9.4% of the sample.

This clone was picked up one time. There is no known antigen for this receptor. No per-base quality is available; no much larger clone lies one base away. The rearranged segments are TRBV11-3 and TRBJ1-6, and TRBD1 matches 7 of the central bases. This specimen consisted of peripheral blood, obtained on day 0 of AZD1222 vaccination. This TCR was sampled from an adult in good health. CDR3 loop: CASSSTYRGRISYNSPLHF. The DNA is TGTGCCAGCAGCTCGACATACAGGGGCCGTATCTCCTATAATTCACCCCTCCACTTT.